The rows below give T cell receptor beta chains drawn from one sample of a study of cytomegalovirus exposure and HLA in healthy donors. Here immunoSEQ multiplex PCR was the method, and the copy in TCRdb shows in-frame clones only, minus some. This table holds roughly 120,000 clones, more than 80% found once. Sequenced: PBMCs. These receptors were obtained from a man aged 25 to 40 in good health and CMV-seronegative. The CDR3 runs from the conserved cysteine through the conserved F or W. D genes are given only for firm matches. Clone size is shown for a subset of rows, as once, few, many or a class of expanded clone.

j_gene	abundance	v_gene	d_gene	CDR3aa	CDR3nt
TRBJ2-1	NA	TRBV19	TRBD2	CASSTSGLAGGNEQFF	TGTGCCAGTAGTACCAGCGGACTAGCGGGAGGGAATGAGCAGTTCTTC
TRBJ1-5	NA	TRBV11-2	NA	CASSRENNQPQNF	TGTGCCAGCAGTAGGGAGAACAATCAGCCCCAGAATTTT
TRBJ1-4	NA	TRBV4-1	NA	CASSQPGHSTEKLFF	TGCGCCAGCAGCCAACCGGGACACTCGACTGAAAAACTGTTTTTT
TRBJ1-2	NA	TRBV6-5	NA	CASSQGHLVNYGYPF	TGTGCCAGCAGTCAGGGTCACCTGGTTAACTATGGCTACCCCTTC
TRBJ2-7	NA	TRBV28	TRBD2	CASSLFSGQSYEQYF	TGTGCCAGCAGTTTATTTAGCGGGCAATCCTACGAGCAGTACTTC
TRBJ1-4	NA	TRBV2	NA	CASSSRTATNEKLFF	TGTGCCAGCAGTTCACGGACTGCAACTAATGAAAAACTGTTTTTT
TRBJ1-4	NA	TRBV6-5	NA	CASSFTYQEKLFF	TGTGCCAGCAGTTTTACTTACCAAGAAAAACTGTTTTTT
TRBJ1-5	once	TRBV19	NA	CASSDDNRNQPQHF	TGTGCCAGTAGTGATGACAACCGCAATCAGCCCCAGCATTTT
TRBJ1-2	NA	TRBV28	NA	CASSWGRGGYTF	TGTGCCAGCAGTTGGGGGCGAGGTGGCTACACCTTC
TRBJ2-7	NA	TRBV4-1	TRBD2	CASSQDWREYEQYF	TGCGCCAGCAGCCAAGACTGGCGGGAGTACGAGCAGTACTTC
TRBJ2-7	NA	TRBV9	TRBD1	CASSVDRGLGEQYF	TGTGCCAGCAGCGTAGACAGGGGGCTCGGCGAGCAGTACTTC
TRBJ1-1	NA	TRBV6-5	NA	CASSPGRGAFF	TGTGCCAGCAGCCCGGGGAGGGGAGCTTTCTTT
TRBJ2-7	NA	TRBV27	NA	CASSLSFLAAYEQYF	TGTGCCAGCAGTTTATCTTTCCTAGCAGCGTACGAGCAGTACTTC
TRBJ2-1	NA	TRBV7-3	NA	CASSLSTSGAPVEQFF	TGTGCCAGCAGCCTATCGACTAGTGGAGCCCCCGTTGAGCAGTTCTTC
TRBJ2-7	NA	TRBV27	TRBD2	CASSQTTSGYDYEQYF	TGTGCCAGCAGTCAGACGACTAGCGGGTACGACTACGAGCAGTACTTC
TRBJ2-7	NA	TRBV2	NA	CASSVPALTRVPYEQYF	TGTGCCAGCAGTGTCCCGGCCTTGACCAGGGTCCCCTACGAGCAGTACTTC
TRBJ2-1	NA	TRBV6-1	TRBD2	CASTQSGRSDEQFF	TGTGCCAGCACTCAGAGCGGGAGAAGCGATGAGCAGTTCTTC
TRBJ2-7	NA	TRBV9	NA	CASNDYGYEQYF	TGTGCCAGCAATGACTATGGCTACGAGCAGTACTTC
TRBJ2-1	few	TRBV19	TRBD2	CASSPVAGDYNEQFF	TGTGCCAGTAGCCCCGTAGCGGGAGACTACAATGAGCAGTTCTTC
TRBJ1-2	once	TRBV5-6	NA	CASSFGLANYGYPF	TGTGCCAGCAGCTTCGGTCTGGCGAACTATGGCTACCCCTTC
TRBJ2-7	NA	TRBV18	TRBD1	CASSPTGEEQYF	TGTGCCAGCTCACCCACAGGGGAAGAGCAGTACTTC
TRBJ2-2	NA	TRBV5-1	NA	CASSSRDSTGELFF	TGCGCCAGCAGCTCCCGGGACTCAACCGGGGAGCTGTTTTTT
TRBJ1-1	NA	TRBV27	TRBD1	CATRTGARAEAFF	TGTGCCACTAGGACAGGGGCTCGGGCTGAAGCTTTCTTT
TRBJ2-7	NA	TRBV18	NA	CASSPPVGQISEQYF	TGTGCCAGCTCACCACCGGTAGGACAGATAAGCGAGCAGTACTTC
TRBJ2-5	NA	TRBV28	TRBD1	CASSFLQGAEETQYF	TGTGCCAGCAGTTTCTTACAGGGGGCTGAGGAGACCCAGTACTTC
TRBJ2-7	NA	TRBV6-4	NA	CASSESVYEQYF	TGTGCCAGCAGTGAATCAGTCTACGAGCAGTACTTC
TRBJ2-5	NA	TRBV18	TRBD1	CASSPQYFLGQGDQETQYF	TGTGCCAGCTCACCACAGTACTTTCTAGGACAGGGGGACCAAGAGACCCAGTACTTC
TRBJ1-5	NA	TRBV7-8	NA	CASSPTRGGPNQPQHF	TGTGCCAGCAGCCCGACCCGGGGAGGGCCGAATCAGCCCCAGCATTTT
TRBJ2-7	NA	TRBV29-1	TRBD1	CSVVTGEGYEQYF	TGCAGCGTTGTGACAGGGGAAGGCTACGAGCAGTACTTC
TRBJ1-2	NA	TRBV29-1	NA	CSVGGRAPPNYGYPF	TGCAGCGTGGGCGGCAGGGCTCCACCTAACTATGGCTACCCCTTC
TRBJ2-7	NA	TRBV7-6	TRBD2	CASSKVAGDLSYEQYF	TGTGCCAGCAGCAAGGTAGCGGGAGACCTCTCCTACGAGCAGTACTTC